This entry lists 16 T cell receptor beta chains sequenced from one sample in a study of STAT5B mutations in CD4+ large granular lymphocyte leukemia. The protocol was immunoSEQ multiplex PCR, while the TCRdb copy is restricted to in-frame clones and leaves out a portion. In the table there are roughly 30,000 clones, about 70% of which are singletons. The material sequenced was CD4+ T cells from blood buffy coats. These receptors were taken from a human donor in good health.

V usage is TRBV28 and J usage is TRBJ1-5; D is uncertain. Trimming removed 6 bases from V and 12 bases from J, with 12 bases in between. Germline loops: CDR1 MDHEN, CDR2 SYDVKM. This CDR3 has 11 amino acids. As DNA, the CDR3 is TGTGCCAGCAGCACACAGCATTTCCAGCATTTT. As protein: CASSTQHFQHF.

This clone was counted only a few times. The chain links TRBV7-2 to TRBJ1-1, with unresolved D. CDR1 SGHTA and CDR2 FQGNSA come from the germline V gene. The CDR3 has 14 residues. The germline V and J ends were trimmed by 2 bases and 1 base, with 8 bases remaining between them. CDR3 residues: CASSLNARNTEAFF. DNA of the CDR3: TGTGCCAGCAGCTTAAACGCACGGAACACTGAAGCTTTCTTT.

The J gene is TRBJ2-7, the V gene TRBV28; weak D call: TRBD1 (6 bases). Between the trimmed V and J ends, which lost 2 bases and 3 bases, there was a span of 11 bases. Germline V gene data show CDR1 as MDHEN and CDR2 as SYDVKM. The CDR3 loop spans 14 amino acids. The CDR3 loop reads CASSLVRGHYEQYF. In DNA, the CDR3 is TGTGCCAGCAGTTTAGTCAGGGGACACTACGAGCAGTACTTC.

The chain uses TRBV19 and TRBJ1-5; the D gene is possibly TRBD1 (5 bases). Trimming took 5 bases from V and 6 from J, leaving 14 bases between them. CDR1 LNHDA and CDR2 SQIVND come from the germline V gene (reference sequence). CDR3 size: 14 residues. The CDR3 DNA reads as TGTGCCAGTAGTCCCGGACTTGGGGGTCAGCCCCAGCATTTT. Protein product: CASSPGLGGQPQHF.

The chain combines TRBV4-1 with TRBJ1-6, with D tentatively TRBD1 (6 bases). The CDR3 spans 14 residues. The V end was cut by 0 bases, the J end by 7 bases, with 7 bases between. CDR1 is MGHRA, CDR2 YSYEKL, per germline. CDR3 amino acids: CASSQDRGNSPLHF. In DNA form, the CDR3 reads TGCGCCAGCAGCCAAGACAGGGGAAATTCACCCCTCCACTTT.

This chain joins TRBV6-5 and TRBJ1-4; D is perhaps TRBD1 (6 bases). V lost 6 bases and J 5 bases, leaving 16 bases between the germline ends. The germline V gene encodes CDR1 MNHEY and CDR2 SVGAGI. There are 15 residues in the CDR3. This chain's CDR3 is CASRSILGGNEKLFF. The CDR3 DNA sequence: TGTGCCAGCAGAAGCATTTTAGGGGGAAATGAAAAACTGTTTTTT.

The genes are TRBV6-1 and TRBJ2-7; possibly TRBD2 for D (6 bases). The germline V and J ends were trimmed by 6 bases and 3 bases, with 15 bases remaining between them. The CDR3 has 14 amino acids. In germline, CDR1 is MNHNS, CDR2 SASEGT. CDR3 sequence reads: CASRKREELYEQYF. DNA of the CDR3: TGTGCCAGCAGAAAAAGGGAGGAGCTCTACGAGCAGTACTTC.

This chain joins TRBV10-1 and TRBJ2-7; perhaps TRBD1 as D (6 bases). CDR1 WNHNN and CDR2 SYGVQD come from the germline V gene (reference sequence). The length of the CDR3 is 15 residues. The V end was cut by 2 bases, the J end by 0 bases, with 11 bases between. The CDR3 coding sequence is TGCGCCAGCAGTGAGAATCTAGGGGGCTCCTACGAGCAGTACTTC. As protein: CASSENLGGSYEQYF.

The CDR3 DNA sequence: TGTGCCAGCAGCTTAGTCCAAGAGACCCAGTACTTC. This codes for CASSLVQETQYF. This rearrangement joins TRBV7-2 to TRBJ2-5; D is unclear. V was pared by 1 base and J by 1 base, with 1 base between. Germline-derived CDR1 and CDR2 are SGHTA and FQGNSA. This CDR3 comprises 12 residues.

This chain links TRBV13 with TRBJ2-3, with a tentative D call TRBD2 (5 bases). The germline V gene has CDR1 PRHDT and CDR2 FYEKMQ (reference sequence). The CDR3 length is 15 residues. Trimming pared 1 base from V and 1 base from J, leaving 9 bases between. In DNA form, the CDR3 reads TGTGCCAGCAGCTTAGCGGGATACGGCACAGATACGCAGTATTTT. Protein sequence: CASSLAGYGTDTQYF.

The chain employs TRBV28 and TRBJ2-7; D gene unclear. The CDR3 is 15 amino acids. The germline V gene encodes CDR1 MDHEN and CDR2 SYDVKM. V lost 0 bases to trimming and J lost 3 bases, with 12 bases between them. The CDR3: CASSLWGFLGYEQYF. DNA of the CDR3: TGTGCCAGCAGTTTATGGGGGTTCTTAGGCTACGAGCAGTACTTC.

The J gene is TRBJ2-7, the V gene TRBV6-6; D may match TRBD1 or TRBD2 (5 bases each). The V and J ends lost 7 bases and 6 bases respectively, with 16 bases between them. The CDR3 runs 13 residues. Per the germline V gene, CDR1 is MNHNY and CDR2 is SVGAGI (reference sequence). The CDR3 loop reads CASMPGTLGEQYF. CDR3 in DNA: TGTGCCAGCATGCCAGGGACCCTGGGCGAGCAGTACTTC.

The chain recombines TRBV25-1 with TRBJ1-1; D gene ambiguous. Germline V gene lookup returns CDR1 MGHDK and CDR2 SYGVNS. The CDR3 sequence is 13 residues long. With 3 bases removed from V and 8 bases from J, the gap between germline ends came to 13 bases. As DNA, the CDR3 is TGTGCCAGCAGTGAGCCTAGACATGGCGAAGCTTTCTTT. This encodes CASSEPRHGEAFF.

The chain has TRBV7-9 and TRBJ1-2; possible D gene TRBD1, 5 bases. The germline V gene encodes CDR1 SEHNR and CDR2 FQNEAQ (reference sequence). This CDR3 is built from 15 residues. V lost 1 base and J lost 5, with 14 bases in between. The CDR3 DNA reads as TGTGCCAGCAGCTTAGACAACGGGGCCGAGTATGGCTACACCTTC. Protein product: CASSLDNGAEYGYTF.

The chain recombines TRBV18 with TRBJ2-3; a weak D match, TRBD2 (5 bases). The CDR3 has 13 amino acids. The V and J ends lost 6 bases and 0 bases respectively, with 7 bases between them. Germline CDR1 reads KGHSH; CDR2 reads LQKENI. The CDR3 sequence is CASSRASTDTQYF. CDR3 bases: TGTGCCAGCTCGCGGGCCAGCACAGATACGCAGTATTTT.

The chain joins TRBV5-1 to TRBJ2-7; D might be TRBD1 (5 bases). Germline V gene data show CDR1 as SGHRS and CDR2 as YFSETQ. V lost 0 bases to trimming and J lost 1 base, with 11 bases between them. This CDR3 has 15 amino acids. The CDR3 protein is CASSLAGLKSYEQYF. The CDR3 DNA reads as TGCGCCAGCAGCTTGGCAGGGTTGAAATCCTACGAGCAGTACTTC.